Listed below are T cell receptor beta chains from one sample, sequenced in a study of cytotoxic CD8 clonotypes in ibrutinib-treated CLL. Some clones are missing from TCRdb's copy, which holds only in-frame ones; the method was immunoSEQ multiplex PCR. This sample has about 45,000 clones; around 68% occur once, and the top ten carry more than 10%. Sequencing used PBMCs, obtained after 12 months of ibrutinib treatment. The origin of the receptors is a human donor with chronic lymphocytic leukemia. Each CDR3 is given with its conserved first and last residue. A D gene is named only where the DNA matches it firmly. The listing skips clone size in some rows; elsewhere it reads once, few, many or a size class.

j_call v_call d_call clone_size cdr3_nt cdr3_aa
TRBJ1-5 TRBV6-1 TRBD1 - TGTGCCAGCAGTCCCCGACAGGGGGACCAGCATTTT CASSPRQGDQHF
TRBJ2-2 TRBV11-2 TRBD2 few TGTGCCAGCAGCTTAGTTCCCAGCGGGGCAACCGGGGAGCTGTTTTTT CASSLVPSGATGELFF
TRBJ1-2 TRBV18 - - TGTGCCAGCTCACCAAGCGGAGAGCGGGGGGTGTGGTATGGCTACACCTTC CASSPSGERGVWYGYTF
TRBJ2-7 TRBV6-5 - once TGTGCCAGCAGTTACAGGGATTCCTACGAGCAGTACTTC CASSYRDSYEQYF
TRBJ1-2 TRBV5-1 - - TGCGCCAGCAGCGGATCCGGGACACACTATGGCTACACCTTC CASSGSGTHYGYTF
TRBJ2-3 TRBV11-2 TRBD2 - TGTGCCAGCAGCCGTGCGGGGGGGACAGATACGCAGTATTTT CASSRAGGTDTQYF
TRBJ1-1 TRBV11-2 - - TGTGCCAGCAGCTTAGAGAGCAGGGTATTAGAAGCTTTCTTT CASSLESRVLEAFF
TRBJ1-2 TRBV6-5 - - TGTGCCAGCAGAAAACAGGGTGGCATCTATGGCTACACCTTC CASRKQGGIYGYTF
TRBJ1-3 TRBV7-3 - few TGTGCCAGCAGCTTCCCGGGCTCTGGAAACACCATATATTTT CASSFPGSGNTIYF
TRBJ1-4 TRBV7-2 - few TGTGCCAGTGGTATAGAGAATGAAAAACTGTTTTTT CASGIENEKLFF
TRBJ1-4 TRBV7-9 - few TGTGCCAGCAGCTTAATAATCGAAGAACTGTTTTTT CASSLIIEELFF
TRBJ1-6 TRBV6-1 - once TGTGCCAGCGGTACGAGTGTGTATTCACCCCTCCACTTT CASGTSVYSPLHF
TRBJ1-2 TRBV27 - - TGTGCCAGCAGTTACTCCTCCCATGGCTACACCTTC CASSYSSHGYTF
TRBJ2-5 TRBV5-4 TRBD1 - TGTGCCAGCAGCTTGGACAGGGGCCAAGAGACCCAGTACTTC CASSLDRGQETQYF
TRBJ1-2 TRBV10-3 - - TGTGCCATCAGGGGAGAGGGATTCGGCTACACCTTC CAIRGEGFGYTF
TRBJ2-3 TRBV18 TRBD1 - TGTGCCAGCTCACCCCGAGGGGGCATGAGCACAGATACGCAGTATTTT CASSPRGGMSTDTQYF
TRBJ2-3 TRBV5-6 TRBD2 once TGTGCCAGCAGCAGAAGACTAGCGGGGGGGCCCACAGATACGCAGTATTTT CASSRRLAGGPTDTQYF
TRBJ1-2 TRBV19 TRBD1 - TGTGCCAGTAGTACCCCCCTGAGGGGGCGAAGGGGCTACACCTTC CASSTPLRGRRGYTF
TRBJ1-2 TRBV6-5 - - TGTGCCAGCAGTTACTCTAGGCAAGGACCCCTTTATGGCTACACCTTC CASSYSRQGPLYGYTF
TRBJ1-4 TRBV11-2 - - TGTGCCAGCAGCTTAGATCGTGCACAGGGAGATGAAAAACTGTTTTTT CASSLDRAQGDEKLFF
TRBJ1-1 TRBV9 - - TGTGCCAGCAGCCCAAGACACACTGAAGCTTTCTTT CASSPRHTEAFF
TRBJ1-4 TRBV28 - few TGTGCCAGCAGACACCAGGGAGGGACTAATGAAAAACTGTTTTTT CASRHQGGTNEKLFF
TRBJ2-3 TRBV18 - - TGTGCCAGCTCTCAGAACGAGGGGACAGATACGCAGTATTTT CASSQNEGTDTQYF
TRBJ2-3 TRBV10-3 TRBD2 - TGTGCCATCAGTGAGTCGACTAGCGGGGGAATAAAAGATACGCAGTATTTT CAISESTSGGIKDTQYF